This TCR beta chain was obtained from a study of blood T cell repertoires in COVID-19. Study context: From the United States, Italy and Spain came samples of acute and convalescent COVID-19.

With V trimmed by 6 bases and J by 2 bases, 5 bases remained unmatched. This CDR3 has 15 amino acids. Germline V gene sequence: CDR1 SQVTM, CDR2 ANQGSEA. This clone was seen just once. In the authors' workflow: Estimation of nucleated cell counts relied on the amplification of reference gene primers. TCRdb's table, derived via immunoSEQ multiplex PCR, lists solely in-frame clones and lacks some. Clonal size and the V and J genes are those of that table, whereas D and trimming came from the DNA. The profile covers around 140,000 clones, with about 86% appearing a single time and around 8.4% taken by the ten largest.

Sequencing used peripheral blood. The sequence derives from a human donor in a cohort sampled during active COVID-19. The J gene is TRBJ2-3, the V gene TRBV29-1; 13 nucleotides match TRBD2. CDR3 nucleotide sequence: TGCAGCGTCGGGGGACTAGCGGGAATCACAGATACGCAGTATTTT. Protein sequence: CSVGGLAGITDTQYF.